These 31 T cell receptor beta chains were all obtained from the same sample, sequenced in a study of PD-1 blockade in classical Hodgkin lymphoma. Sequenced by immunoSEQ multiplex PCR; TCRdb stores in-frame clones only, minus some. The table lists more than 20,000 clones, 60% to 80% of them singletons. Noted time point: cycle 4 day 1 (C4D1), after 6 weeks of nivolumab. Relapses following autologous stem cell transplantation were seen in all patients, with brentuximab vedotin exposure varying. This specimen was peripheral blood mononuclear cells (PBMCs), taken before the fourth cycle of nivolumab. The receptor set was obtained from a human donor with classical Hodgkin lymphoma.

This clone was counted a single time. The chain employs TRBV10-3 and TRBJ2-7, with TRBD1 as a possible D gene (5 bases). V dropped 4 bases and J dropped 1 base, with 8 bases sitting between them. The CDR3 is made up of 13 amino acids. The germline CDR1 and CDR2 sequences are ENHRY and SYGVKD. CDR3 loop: CAISGTFSYEQYF. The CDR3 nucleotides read TGTGCCATCAGTGGGACATTTTCCTACGAGCAGTACTTC.

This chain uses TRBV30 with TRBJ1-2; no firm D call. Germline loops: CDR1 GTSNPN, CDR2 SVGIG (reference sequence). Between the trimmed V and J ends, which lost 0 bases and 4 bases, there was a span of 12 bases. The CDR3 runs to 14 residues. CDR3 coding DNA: TGTGCCTGGAGTGTACGAGGCAGCCTCTATGGCTACACCTTC. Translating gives CAWSVRGSLYGYTF.

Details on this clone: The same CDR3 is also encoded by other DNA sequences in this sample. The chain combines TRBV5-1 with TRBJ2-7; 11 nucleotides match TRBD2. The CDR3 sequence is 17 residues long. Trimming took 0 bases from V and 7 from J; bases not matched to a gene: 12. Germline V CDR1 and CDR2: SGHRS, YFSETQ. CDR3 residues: CASSLAVGSGGAVEQYF. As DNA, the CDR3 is TGCGCCAGCAGCTTGGCCGTGGGTAGCGGGGGGGCTGTTGAGCAGTACTTC.

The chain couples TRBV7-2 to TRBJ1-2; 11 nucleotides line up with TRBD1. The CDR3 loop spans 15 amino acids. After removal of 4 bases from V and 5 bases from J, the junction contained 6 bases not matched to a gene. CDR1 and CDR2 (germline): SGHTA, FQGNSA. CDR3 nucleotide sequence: TGTGCCAGCAGCTCCCGGGACAGGGGGGGTTATGGCTACACCTTC. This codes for CASSSRDRGGYGYTF.

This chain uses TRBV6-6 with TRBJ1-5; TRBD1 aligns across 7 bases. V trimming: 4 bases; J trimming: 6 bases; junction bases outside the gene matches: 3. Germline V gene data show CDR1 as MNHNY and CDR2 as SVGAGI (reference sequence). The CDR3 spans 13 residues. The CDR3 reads CASSLQGSQPQHF. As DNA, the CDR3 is TGTGCCAGCAGTTTACAGGGGAGTCAGCCCCAGCATTTT.

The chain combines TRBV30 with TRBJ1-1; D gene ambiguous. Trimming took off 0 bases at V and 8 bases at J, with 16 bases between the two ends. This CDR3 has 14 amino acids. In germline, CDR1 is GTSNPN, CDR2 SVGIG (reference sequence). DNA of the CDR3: TGTGCCTGGAGTGTCGGCAGCTTAACCGGAGAAGCTTTCTTT. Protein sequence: CAWSVGSLTGEAFF.

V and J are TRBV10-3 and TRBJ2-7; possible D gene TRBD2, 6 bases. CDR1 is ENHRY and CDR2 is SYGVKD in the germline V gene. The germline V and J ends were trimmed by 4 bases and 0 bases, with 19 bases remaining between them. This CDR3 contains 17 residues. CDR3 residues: CAISAGLGPSDSYEQYF. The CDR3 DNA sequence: TGTGCCATCAGTGCGGGGCTGGGTCCTAGCGACTCCTACGAGCAGTACTTC.

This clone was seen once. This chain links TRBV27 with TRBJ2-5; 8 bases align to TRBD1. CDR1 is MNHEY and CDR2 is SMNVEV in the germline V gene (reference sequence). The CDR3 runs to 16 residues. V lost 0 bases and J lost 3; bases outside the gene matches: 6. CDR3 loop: CASSLSVGQGKETQYF. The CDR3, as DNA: TGTGCCAGCAGTTTATCAGTTGGACAGGGAAAAGAGACCCAGTACTTC.

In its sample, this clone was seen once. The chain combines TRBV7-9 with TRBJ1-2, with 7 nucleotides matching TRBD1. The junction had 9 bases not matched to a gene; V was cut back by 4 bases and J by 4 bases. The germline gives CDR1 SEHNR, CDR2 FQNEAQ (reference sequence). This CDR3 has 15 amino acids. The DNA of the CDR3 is TGTGCCAGCAGCTCCCAGACAGGGCCGGGCTATGGCTACACCTTC. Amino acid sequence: CASSSQTGPGYGYTF.

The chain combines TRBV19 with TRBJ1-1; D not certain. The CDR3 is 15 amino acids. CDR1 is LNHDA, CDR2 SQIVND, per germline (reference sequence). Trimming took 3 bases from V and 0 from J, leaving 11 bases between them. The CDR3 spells CASSISLAMNTEAFF. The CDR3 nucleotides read TGTGCCAGTAGTATTTCACTTGCTATGAACACTGAAGCTTTCTTT.

DNA for the CDR3: TGTGCCAGCAGCTTGGAGACTAGGACCAATGAGCAGTTCTTC. Its translation is CASSLETRTNEQFF. The V call is TRBV7-9, the J call TRBJ2-1; a possible D gene is TRBD2 (6 bases). This CDR3 region has 14 residues. Per the germline V gene, CDR1 is SEHNR and CDR2 is FQNEAQ (reference sequence). Deletions cut 3 bases from V and 6 bases from J, with 12 bases between.

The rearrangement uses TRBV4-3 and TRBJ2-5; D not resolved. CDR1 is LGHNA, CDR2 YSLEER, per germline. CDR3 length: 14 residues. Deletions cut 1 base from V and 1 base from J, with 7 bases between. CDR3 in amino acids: CASSQAHSQETQYF. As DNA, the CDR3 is TGCGCCAGCAGCCAAGCGCACAGCCAAGAGACCCAGTACTTC.

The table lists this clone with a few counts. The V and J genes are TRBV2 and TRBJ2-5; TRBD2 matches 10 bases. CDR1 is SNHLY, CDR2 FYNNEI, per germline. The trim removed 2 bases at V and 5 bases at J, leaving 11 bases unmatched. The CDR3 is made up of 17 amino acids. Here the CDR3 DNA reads TGTGCCAGCAGTGAATTGGGGGTAGCGGGGGGTGCCGAGACCCAGTACTTC. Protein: CASSELGVAGGAETQYF.

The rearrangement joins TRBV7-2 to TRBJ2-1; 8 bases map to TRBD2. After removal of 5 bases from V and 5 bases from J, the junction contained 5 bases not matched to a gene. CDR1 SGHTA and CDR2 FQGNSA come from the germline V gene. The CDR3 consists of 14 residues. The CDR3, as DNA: TGTGCCAGCAGCCGTAGCGGGATGAACAATGAGCAGTTCTTC. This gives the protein CASSRSGMNNEQFF.

The CDR3 reads CASSPGTRGRETQYF. CDR3 nucleotide sequence: TGTGCCAGCAGTCCCGGGACTAGAGGTCGGGAGACCCAGTACTTC. This chain joins TRBV28 and TRBJ2-5, with 8 positions matching TRBD2. Trimming at V came to 5 bases and at J to 5 bases, leaving 10 bases not matched to a gene. Germline V gene data show CDR1 as MDHEN and CDR2 as SYDVKM. CDR3 length equals 15 residues.

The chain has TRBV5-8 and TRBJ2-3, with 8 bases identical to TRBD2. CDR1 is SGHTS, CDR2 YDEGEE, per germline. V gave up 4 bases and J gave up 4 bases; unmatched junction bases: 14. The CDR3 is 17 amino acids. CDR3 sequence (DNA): TGTGCCAGCAGCCAAAATAGGATGAGCGGGGGTGCAGATACGCAGTATTTT. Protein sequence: CASSQNRMSGGADTQYF.

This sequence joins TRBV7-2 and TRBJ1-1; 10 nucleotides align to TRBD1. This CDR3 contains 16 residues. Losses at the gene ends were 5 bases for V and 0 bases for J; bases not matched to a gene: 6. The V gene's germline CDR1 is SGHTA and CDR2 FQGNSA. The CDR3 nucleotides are TGTGCCAGCAGCCAAGACAGGGGGCGACTGAACACTGAAGCTTTCTTT. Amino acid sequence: CASSQDRGRLNTEAFF.

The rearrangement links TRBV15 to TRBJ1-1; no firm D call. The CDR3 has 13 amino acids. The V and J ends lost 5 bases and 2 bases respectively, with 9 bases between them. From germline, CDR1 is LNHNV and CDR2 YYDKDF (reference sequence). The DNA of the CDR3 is TGTGCCACCAGCGACGGGTTTAACACTGAAGCTTTCTTT. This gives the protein CATSDGFNTEAFF.

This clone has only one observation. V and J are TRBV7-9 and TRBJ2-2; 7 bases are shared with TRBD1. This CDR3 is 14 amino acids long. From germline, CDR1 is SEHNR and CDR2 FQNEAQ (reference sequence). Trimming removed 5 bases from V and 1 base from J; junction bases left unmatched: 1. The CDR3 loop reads CASSRQGNTGELFF. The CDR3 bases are TGTGCCAGCAGCCGACAGGGGAACACCGGGGAGCTGTTTTTT.

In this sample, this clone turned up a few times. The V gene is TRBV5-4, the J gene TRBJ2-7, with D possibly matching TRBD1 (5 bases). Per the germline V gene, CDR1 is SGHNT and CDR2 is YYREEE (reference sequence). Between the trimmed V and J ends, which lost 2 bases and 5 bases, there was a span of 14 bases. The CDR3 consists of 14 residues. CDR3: CASSLNQGQNEQYF. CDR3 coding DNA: TGTGCCAGCAGCTTAAATCAGGGTCAGAACGAGCAGTACTTC.

In DNA, the CDR3 is TGTGCCAGTAGTATCCCCGGGACTAGGGGTCCCATACAGTACTTC. Amino acid sequence: CASSIPGTRGPIQYF. This chain uses TRBV19 with TRBJ2-5, with 8 bases aligning to TRBD2. Trimming removed 3 bases from V and 11 bases from J; junction bases left unmatched: 14. The CDR3 spans 15 residues. Per germline, CDR1 LNHDA and CDR2 SQIVND (reference sequence).

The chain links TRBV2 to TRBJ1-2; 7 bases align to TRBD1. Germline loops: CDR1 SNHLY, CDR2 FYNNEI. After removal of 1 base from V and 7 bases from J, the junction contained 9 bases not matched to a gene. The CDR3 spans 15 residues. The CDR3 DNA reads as TGTGCCAGCAGTGAAGTGAGGGCAGGGGGTCCTGGCTACACCTTC. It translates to CASSEVRAGGPGYTF.

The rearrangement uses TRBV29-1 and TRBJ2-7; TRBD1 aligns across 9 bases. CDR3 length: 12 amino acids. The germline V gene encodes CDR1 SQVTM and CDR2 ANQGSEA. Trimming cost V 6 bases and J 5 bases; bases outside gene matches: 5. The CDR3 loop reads CSVGQGPHEQYF. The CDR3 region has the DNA TGCAGCGTGGGACAGGGTCCCCACGAGCAGTACTTC.

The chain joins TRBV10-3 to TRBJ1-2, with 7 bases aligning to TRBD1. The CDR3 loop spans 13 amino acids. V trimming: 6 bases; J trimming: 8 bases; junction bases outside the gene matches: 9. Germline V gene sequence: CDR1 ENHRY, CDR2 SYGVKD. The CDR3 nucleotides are TGTGCCATCAGCCCGGGACAGCAAAGAGGCTACACCTTC. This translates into CAISPGQQRGYTF.

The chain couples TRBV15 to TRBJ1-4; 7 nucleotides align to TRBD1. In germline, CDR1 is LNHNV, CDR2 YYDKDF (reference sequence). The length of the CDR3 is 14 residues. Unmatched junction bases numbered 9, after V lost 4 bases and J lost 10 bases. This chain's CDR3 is CATSMDDRVGKLFF. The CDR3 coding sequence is TGTGCCACCAGCATGGATGACAGGGTCGGAAAACTGTTTTTT.

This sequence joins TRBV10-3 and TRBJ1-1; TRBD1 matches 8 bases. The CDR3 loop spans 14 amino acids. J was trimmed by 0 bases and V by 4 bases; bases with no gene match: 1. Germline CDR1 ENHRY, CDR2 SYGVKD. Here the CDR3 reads CAISGTGMNTEAFF. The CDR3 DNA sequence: TGTGCCATCAGTGGGACAGGGATGAACACTGAAGCTTTCTTT.

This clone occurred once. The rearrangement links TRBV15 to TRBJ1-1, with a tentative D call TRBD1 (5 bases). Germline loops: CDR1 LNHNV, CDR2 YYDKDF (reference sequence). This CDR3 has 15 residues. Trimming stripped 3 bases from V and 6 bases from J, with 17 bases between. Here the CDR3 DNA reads TGTGCCACCAGCAGGTTAGGGGCTAGTGGGCCTGAAGCTTTCTTT. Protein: CATSRLGASGPEAFF.

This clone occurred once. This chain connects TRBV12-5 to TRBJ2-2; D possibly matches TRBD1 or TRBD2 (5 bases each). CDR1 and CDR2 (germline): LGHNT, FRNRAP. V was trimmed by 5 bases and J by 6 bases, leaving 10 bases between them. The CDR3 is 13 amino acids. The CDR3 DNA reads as TGTGCTAGTGGTCCCGAGGGGCCCGGGGAGCTGTTTTTT. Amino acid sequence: CASGPEGPGELFF.

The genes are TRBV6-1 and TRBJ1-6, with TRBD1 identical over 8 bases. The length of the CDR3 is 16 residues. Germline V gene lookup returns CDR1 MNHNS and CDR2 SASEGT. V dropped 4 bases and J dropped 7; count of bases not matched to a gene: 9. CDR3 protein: CASSAQPRGQNSPLHF. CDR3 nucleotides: TGTGCCAGCAGTGCCCAACCCAGGGGGCAAAATTCACCCCTCCACTTT.

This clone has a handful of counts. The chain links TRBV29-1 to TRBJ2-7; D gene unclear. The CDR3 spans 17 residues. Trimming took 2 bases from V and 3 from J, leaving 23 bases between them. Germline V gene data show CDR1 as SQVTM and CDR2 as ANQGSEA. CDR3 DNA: TGCAGCGTTGAAATCTCCGGCCAGGCCAGTAGTGGCTACGAGCAGTACTTC. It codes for CSVEISGQASSGYEQYF.

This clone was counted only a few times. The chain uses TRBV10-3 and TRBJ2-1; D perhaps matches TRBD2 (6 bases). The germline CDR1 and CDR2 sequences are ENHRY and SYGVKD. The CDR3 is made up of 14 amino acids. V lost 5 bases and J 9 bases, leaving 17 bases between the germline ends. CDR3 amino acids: CAISQEGWSSEQFF. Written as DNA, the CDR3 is TGTGCCATCAGTCAGGAGGGCTGGAGTAGTGAGCAGTTCTTC.